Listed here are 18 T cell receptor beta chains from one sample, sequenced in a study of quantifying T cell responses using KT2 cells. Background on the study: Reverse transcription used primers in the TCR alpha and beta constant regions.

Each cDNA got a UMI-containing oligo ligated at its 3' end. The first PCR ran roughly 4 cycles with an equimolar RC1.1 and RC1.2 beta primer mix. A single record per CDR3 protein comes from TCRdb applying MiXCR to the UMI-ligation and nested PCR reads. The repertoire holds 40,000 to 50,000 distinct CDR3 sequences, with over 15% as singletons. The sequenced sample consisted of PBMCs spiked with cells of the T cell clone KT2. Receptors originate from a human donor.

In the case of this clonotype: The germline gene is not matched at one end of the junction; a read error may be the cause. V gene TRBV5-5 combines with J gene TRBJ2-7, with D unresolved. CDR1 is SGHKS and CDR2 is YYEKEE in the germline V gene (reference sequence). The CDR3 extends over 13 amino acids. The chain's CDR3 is CASSLLGQPPGVF. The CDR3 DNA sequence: TGTGCCAGCAGCTTGCTAGGGCAGCCTCCTGGGGTCTTC.

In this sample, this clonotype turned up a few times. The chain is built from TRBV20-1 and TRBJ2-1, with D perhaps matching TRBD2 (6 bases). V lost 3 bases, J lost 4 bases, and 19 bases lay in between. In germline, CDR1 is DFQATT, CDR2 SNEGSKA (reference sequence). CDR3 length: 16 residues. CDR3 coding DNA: TGCAGTGCTAGCTGGGGGAGGTCCACACTTTACAATGAGCAGTTCTTC. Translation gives CSASWGRSTLYNEQFF.

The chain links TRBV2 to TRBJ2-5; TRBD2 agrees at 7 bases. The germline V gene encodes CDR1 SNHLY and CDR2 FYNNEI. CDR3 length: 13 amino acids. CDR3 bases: TGTGGATTTCTAGCGGCCTACCAAGAGACCCAGTACTTC. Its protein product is CGFLAAYQETQYF.

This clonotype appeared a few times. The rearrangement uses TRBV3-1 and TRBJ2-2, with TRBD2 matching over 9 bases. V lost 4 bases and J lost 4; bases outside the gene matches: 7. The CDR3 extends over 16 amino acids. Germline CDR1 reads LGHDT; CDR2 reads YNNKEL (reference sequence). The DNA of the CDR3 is TGTGCCAGCAGCCCCTCTAGCGGGGTGGGCACCGGGGAGCTGTTTTTT. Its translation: CASSPSSGVGTGELFF. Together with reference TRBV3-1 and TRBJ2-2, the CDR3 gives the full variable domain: DTAVSQTPKYLVTQMGNDKSIKCEQNLGHDTMYWYKQDSKKFLKIMFSYNNKELIINETVPNRFSPKSPDKAHLNLHINSLELGDSAVYFCASSPSSGVGTGELFFGEGSRLTVL.

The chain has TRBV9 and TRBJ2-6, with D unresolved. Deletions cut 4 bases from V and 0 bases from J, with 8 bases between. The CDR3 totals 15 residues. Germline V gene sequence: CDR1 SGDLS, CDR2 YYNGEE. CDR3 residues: CASSPETSGANVLTF. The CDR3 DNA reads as TGTGCCAGCAGCCCCGAAACCTCTGGGGCCAACGTCCTGACTTTC.

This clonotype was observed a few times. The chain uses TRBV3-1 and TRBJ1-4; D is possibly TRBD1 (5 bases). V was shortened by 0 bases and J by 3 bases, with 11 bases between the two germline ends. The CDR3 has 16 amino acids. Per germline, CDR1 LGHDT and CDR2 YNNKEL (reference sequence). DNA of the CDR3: TGTGCCAGCAGCCAAGATATGGTGGGGGCTAATGAAAAACTGTTTTTT. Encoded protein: CASSQDMVGANEKLFF.

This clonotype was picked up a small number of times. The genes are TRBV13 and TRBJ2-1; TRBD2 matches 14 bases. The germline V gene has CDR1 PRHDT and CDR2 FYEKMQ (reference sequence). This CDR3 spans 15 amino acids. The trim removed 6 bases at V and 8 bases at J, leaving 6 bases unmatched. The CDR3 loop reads CASSFGLAGGHEQFF. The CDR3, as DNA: TGTGCCAGCAGTTTCGGACTAGCGGGAGGACATGAGCAGTTCTTC.

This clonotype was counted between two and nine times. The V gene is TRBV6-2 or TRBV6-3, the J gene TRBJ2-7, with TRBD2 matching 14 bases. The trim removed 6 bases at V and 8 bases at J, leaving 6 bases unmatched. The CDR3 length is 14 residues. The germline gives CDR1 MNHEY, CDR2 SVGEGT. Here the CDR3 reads CASRLGTSGRQQYF. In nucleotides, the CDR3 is TGTGCCAGCAGACTCGGGACTAGCGGGAGACAGCAGTACTTC.

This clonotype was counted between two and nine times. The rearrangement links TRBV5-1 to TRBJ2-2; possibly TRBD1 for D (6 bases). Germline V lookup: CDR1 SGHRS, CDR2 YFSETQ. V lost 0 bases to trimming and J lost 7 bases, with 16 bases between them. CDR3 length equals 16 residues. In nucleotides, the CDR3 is TGCGCCAGCAGCTTGGTAAACAGGGCCCGGAGCGGGGAGCTGTTTTTT. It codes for CASSLVNRARSGELFF.

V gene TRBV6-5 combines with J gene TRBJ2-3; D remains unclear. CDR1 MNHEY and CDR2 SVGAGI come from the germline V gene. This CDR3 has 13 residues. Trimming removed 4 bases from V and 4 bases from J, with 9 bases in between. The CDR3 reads CASSFDIADTQYF. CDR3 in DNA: TGTGCCAGCAGTTTCGATATCGCAGATACGCAGTATTTT.

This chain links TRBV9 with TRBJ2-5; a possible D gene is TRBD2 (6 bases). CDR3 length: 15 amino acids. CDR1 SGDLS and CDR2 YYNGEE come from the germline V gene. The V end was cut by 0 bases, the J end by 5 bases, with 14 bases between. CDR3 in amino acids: CASSVASAGGETQYF. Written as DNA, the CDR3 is TGTGCCAGCAGCGTAGCCTCAGCAGGAGGGGAGACCCAGTACTTC.

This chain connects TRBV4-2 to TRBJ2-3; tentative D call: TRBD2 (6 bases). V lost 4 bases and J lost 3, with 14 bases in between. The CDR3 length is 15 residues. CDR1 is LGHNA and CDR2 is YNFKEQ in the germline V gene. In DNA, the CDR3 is TGTGCCAGCAGCCCCTCACTAGCTCGGACAGATACGCAGTATTTT. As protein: CASSPSLARTDTQYF.

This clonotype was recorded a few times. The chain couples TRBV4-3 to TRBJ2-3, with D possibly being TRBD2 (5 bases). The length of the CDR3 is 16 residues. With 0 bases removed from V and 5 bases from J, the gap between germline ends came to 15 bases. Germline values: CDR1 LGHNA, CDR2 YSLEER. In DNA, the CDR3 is TGCGCCAGCAGCCAAGAAACTAGGACGGCAATAGATACGCAGTATTTT. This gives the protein CASSQETRTAIDTQYF.

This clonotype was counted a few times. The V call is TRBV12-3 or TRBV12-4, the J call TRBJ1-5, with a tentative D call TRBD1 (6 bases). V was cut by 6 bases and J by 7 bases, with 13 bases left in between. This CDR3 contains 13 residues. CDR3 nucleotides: TGTGCCAGCAGGAGAGGGGGGGAGCAGCCCCAGCATTTT. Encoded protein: CASRRGGEQPQHF.

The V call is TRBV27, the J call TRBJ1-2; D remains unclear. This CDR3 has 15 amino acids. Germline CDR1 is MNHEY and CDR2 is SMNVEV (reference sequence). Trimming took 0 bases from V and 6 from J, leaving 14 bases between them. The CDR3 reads CASSLSAGPLNGYTF. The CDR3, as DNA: TGTGCCAGCAGTTTATCGGCCGGGCCCCTAAATGGCTACACCTTC.

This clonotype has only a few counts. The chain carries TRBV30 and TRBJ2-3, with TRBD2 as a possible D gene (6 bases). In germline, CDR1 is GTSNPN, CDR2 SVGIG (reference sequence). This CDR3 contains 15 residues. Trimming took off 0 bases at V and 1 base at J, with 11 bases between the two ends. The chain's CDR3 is CAWSVLPGGTDTQYF. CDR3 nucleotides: TGTGCCTGGAGTGTACTGCCGGGGGGCACAGATACGCAGTATTTT.

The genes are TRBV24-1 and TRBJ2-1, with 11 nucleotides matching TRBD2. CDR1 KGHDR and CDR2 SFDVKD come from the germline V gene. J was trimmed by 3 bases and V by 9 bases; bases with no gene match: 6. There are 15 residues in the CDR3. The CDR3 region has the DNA TGTGCCACCGGAGACGGGACTAGCGGCTACAATGAGCAGTTCTTC. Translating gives CATGDGTSGYNEQFF.

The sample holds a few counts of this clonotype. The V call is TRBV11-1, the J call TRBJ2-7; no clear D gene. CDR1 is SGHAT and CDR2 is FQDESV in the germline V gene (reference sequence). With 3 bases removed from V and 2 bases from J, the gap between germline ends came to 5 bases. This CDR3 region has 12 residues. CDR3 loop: CASSFTAYEQYF. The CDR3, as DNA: TGTGCCAGCAGCTTCACCGCCTACGAGCAGTACTTC.